The rows below give T cell receptor beta chains drawn from one sample of a study of OX40 agonist ivuxolimab in advanced cancers. The assay was immunoSEQ multiplex PCR, and TCRdb's table has in-frame clones only and misses some. In the table there are about 66,000 clones, roughly 90% of which are singletons. The sequencing used CD4+ or CD8+ T cells sorted from blood, collected in a trial of the OX40 agonist ivuxolimab. The receptor source for this set is an adult with an advanced solid tumor such as melanoma, head and neck, liver or kidney cancer. CDR3s include the opening cysteine and the closing phenylalanine or tryptophan. A D gene is named only where the DNA matches it firmly. Some rows mark clone size as missing; the rest say once, few, many or name a class of expanded clone.

d_call clone_size j_call v_call cdr3_nt cdr3_aa
. . TRBJ1-1 TRBV5-1 TGCGCCAGCACCGGGGGTGTCGACACTGAAGCTTTCTTT CASTGGVDTEAFF
. . TRBJ1-5 TRBV27 TGTGCCAGCAGTTTATCTCGGCCAGACCTTAGCAATCAGCCCCAGCATTTT CASSLSRPDLSNQPQHF
. . TRBJ2-7 TRBV5-1 TGCGCCAGCAGCTTGGATGGGGGCGAGCAGTACTTC CASSLDGGEQYF
. . TRBJ1-1 TRBV7-9 TGTGCCAGCAGCTTAGTGGGGGGAGGCACTGAAGCTTTCTTT CASSLVGGGTEAFF
. . TRBJ1-1 TRBV25-1 TGTGCCAGCAGCGAGGGAGGAGCCGGGGTTATTGAAGCTTTCTTT CASSEGGAGVIEAFF
. . TRBJ1-2 TRBV15 TGTGCCACCAGCAGAGATAATTTGAAGTCTGGCTACACCTTC CATSRDNLKSGYTF
. . TRBJ1-1 TRBV5-5 TGTGCCAGCACCTATCCCGGGCGGAACACTGAAGCTTTCTTT CASTYPGRNTEAFF
. few TRBJ2-5 TRBV4-3 TGCGCCAGCAGCCAAGATCAGGGCAGGGCTCAGGAGACCCAGTACTTC CASSQDQGRAQETQYF
. few TRBJ1-1 TRBV6-5 TGTGCCAGTACGACAAGCATGAACACTGAAGCTTTCTTT CASTTSMNTEAFF
. . TRBJ1-1 TRBV5-5 TGTGCCAGCAGCTTGGTAGGGCAGAACACTGAAGCTTTCTTT CASSLVGQNTEAFF
. . TRBJ1-2 TRBV7-2 TGTGCCAGCAGCTATTCAGGGACCTATGGCTACACCTTC CASSYSGTYGYTF
. . TRBJ1-1 TRBV5-1 TGCGCCAGCAGCTTGAACGGGGAAGGGGACACTGAAGCTTTCTTT CASSLNGEGDTEAFF
. . TRBJ1-4 TRBV11-1 TGTGCCAGCAGCTTAGCGGTCCAGCAAGAAAAACTGTTTTTT CASSLAVQQEKLFF
. few TRBJ2-7 TRBV11-2 TGTGCCAGCAGCTTAGAGTCCTACGAGCAGTACTTC CASSLESYEQYF
TRBD1 . TRBJ1-3 TRBV28 TGTGCCAGCAGTCCTACAGGGGTCGGTGGAAACACCATATATTTT CASSPTGVGGNTIYF
. . TRBJ2-5 TRBV11-3 TGTGCCAGCAGCTTAGGCGGCACTCAAGAGACCCAGTACTTC CASSLGGTQETQYF
. few TRBJ1-2 TRBV6-1 TGTGCCAGCAGTGAAGAATTGGCAGGGGTCGGCACCTTC CASSEELAGVGTF
. . TRBJ1-5 TRBV5-1 TGCGCCAGCAGCTTGGGGTGGGGTGGGCCCCAGCATTTT CASSLGWGGPQHF
. . TRBJ1-4 TRBV6-1 TGTGCCAGCAGTGAATTAGATGAAAAACTGTTTTTT CASSELDEKLFF
. . TRBJ1-2 TRBV9 TGTGCCAGCAGCGTAGACGGGTCCGGATTCTATGGCTACACCTTC CASSVDGSGFYGYTF
. . TRBJ1-1 TRBV10-3 TGTGCCATCAGTGGGCTGAGAAACACTGAAGCTTTCTTT CAISGLRNTEAFF
. . TRBJ1-1 TRBV9 TGTGCCAGCAGCGTATCATCAAGGACAGATTACACTGAAGCTTTCTTT CASSVSSRTDYTEAFF
. . TRBJ2-3 TRBV7-9 TGTGCCAGCAGCTTAGTAGGCACAGATACGCAGTATTTT CASSLVGTDTQYF
TRBD1 . TRBJ2-7 TRBV6-6 TGTGCCAGCAGTAACCGGGACAGGACCACCTACGAGCAGTACTTC CASSNRDRTTYEQYF
TRBD1 . TRBJ2-6 TRBV5-1 TGCGCCAGCAGCTTAGGAGGACAGGGGGTCAACGTCCTGACTTTC CASSLGGQGVNVLTF
. . TRBJ1-1 TRBV6-5 TGTGCCAGCAGCGAAATGCGGGGCAATTCTGAAGCTTTCTTT CASSEMRGNSEAFF
. . TRBJ1-3 TRBV9 TGTGCCAGCAGCCCAGGGAACTCTGGAAACACCATATATTTT CASSPGNSGNTIYF
. . TRBJ1-3 TRBV4-2 TGTGCCAGCAGCCAAGGGGGGGACTCTGGAAACACCATATATTTT CASSQGGDSGNTIYF
TRBD1 . TRBJ2-7 TRBV18 TGTGCCAGCTCACCACAAAAGACAGGGAGTAAGTCCTACGAGCAGTACTTC CASSPQKTGSKSYEQYF
. . TRBJ2-7 TRBV6-5 TGTGCCAGCCGGATTTTTTACGAGCAGTACTTC CASRIFYEQYF
. . TRBJ2-6 TRBV19 TGTGCCAGTAGTATAGTCCAAGGGGCCAACGTCCTGACTTTC CASSIVQGANVLTF
. . TRBJ2-4 TRBV5-1 TGCGCCAGCAGAGGTCAGGGAGGAGACATTCAGTACTTC CASRGQGGDIQYF
. . TRBJ2-1 TRBV18 TGTGCCAGCTCACCAGGGGCTGGCGATGAGCAGTTCTTC CASSPGAGDEQFF
. . TRBJ2-7 TRBV5-4 TGTGCCAGCAGCCTCTCGGAGGGGACCTACGAGCAGTACTTC CASSLSEGTYEQYF
TRBD1 . TRBJ2-1 TRBV5-1 TGCGCCAGCAGCCCTTGGGACAGGGGAATGGGTGAGCAGTTCTTC CASSPWDRGMGEQFF
. . TRBJ1-5 TRBV30 TGTGCCTGGAAGGAGGGTTGGGATCAGCCCCAGCATTTT CAWKEGWDQPQHF
. . TRBJ1-1 TRBV7-3 TGTGCCAGCAGACGAACCGGGCCTCCTTCCATGAACACTGAAGCTTTCTTT CASRRTGPPSMNTEAFF
TRBD1 . TRBJ1-1 TRBV12-5 TGTGCTAGTGCGGGGCAGGGGGCTGAAGCTTTCTTT CASAGQGAEAFF
TRBD1 . TRBJ1-2 TRBV25-1 TGTGCCAGCAGTGACAGCCGACAGGGGGCGGACTATGGCTACACCTTC CASSDSRQGADYGYTF
TRBD1 . TRBJ1-2 TRBV5-1 TGCGCCAGCAGCTTCCCTGGGACAGGGCAGGGCTACACCTTC CASSFPGTGQGYTF
TRBD2 . TRBJ2-4 TRBV11-3 TGTGCCAGCAGCTTATCCCTAGCGGGCATTCAGTACTTC CASSLSLAGIQYF
. . TRBJ1-2 TRBV30 TGTGCCCGGGTGGCCACCTCCTATGGCTACACCTTC CARVATSYGYTF
TRBD1 . TRBJ1-1 TRBV10-3 TGTGCCATTACACAGGGGGCGCAGACTGAAGCTTTCTTT CAITQGAQTEAFF
. . TRBJ2-7 TRBV5-1 TGCGCCAGCAGCCCCGAGGGGAACTCCTACGAGCAGTACTTC CASSPEGNSYEQYF
. . TRBJ2-7 TRBV6-6 TGTGCCAGCAGTCTTTCCTCCTACGAGCAGTACTTC CASSLSSYEQYF
. . TRBJ1-1 TRBV5-1 TGCGCCAGCAGCTTGGGCAGGGGCACTGAAGCTTTCTTT CASSLGRGTEAFF
TRBD1 . TRBJ2-7 TRBV7-2 TGTGCCAGCAGACCCTCCGGGACAGGGAGCTACGAGCAGTACTTC CASRPSGTGSYEQYF
. . TRBJ1-2 TRBV9 TGTGCCAGCAGCGCAGCCCTGGACAGAAGGTCGCATGGCTACACCTTC CASSAALDRRSHGYTF
. medium-sized TRBJ2-3 TRBV7-9 TGTGCCAGCAGCTTGGACAGTAGCACAGATACGCAGTATTTT CASSLDSSTDTQYF